Only a few counts were recorded for the clone carrying this T cell receptor beta chain. Library preparation (for TCRbeta) was performed with unique molecular identifiers. TCRdb re-derived calls from the PCR reads in MiXCR, one entry per CDR3 protein. The sample has roughly 590,000 distinct CDR3 sequences; 16% are singletons. The data were taken from a study of T-cell reconstitution after alpha-beta-depleted transplantation in children. V was clipped by 6 bases and J by 0 bases, with 8 bases between them. The CDR3 covers 12 residues. Per the germline V gene, CDR1 is SQVTM and CDR2 is ANQGSEA. The sequence derives from a human donor who donated a stem cell graft to a child with acute myeloid leukemia. The starting material was PBMCs from the stem cell graft donor, obtained from the stem cell graft. This chain uses TRBV29-1 with TRBJ1-1, with unresolved D. For the CDR3, the DNA is TGCAGCGTCCACATAGTGAACACTGAAGCTTTCTTT. Its translation is CSVHIVNTEAFF.